A single TCR beta chain is shown here with its context. The antigen is not known. Germline CDR1 is MDHEN and CDR2 is SYDVKM. The V gene lost 7 bases and the J gene lost 5 bases, with 12 bases spanning the gap. CDR3 length: 13 residues. The data stem from a study of a mutant IDH1 vaccine in newly diagnosed glioma. Study at large: Patients, over weeks 1, 3, 5, 7, 11, 15, 19 and 23, received a total of eight vaccinations. Mean patient age was approximately 39 years; 62.5% were male and about 40% female. Patients were pretreated with radiotherapy, temozolomide, or both, mostly both. Overall study results and limits: The occurrence of vaccine-induced immune responses was seen in 93.3% of patients.

Time point given: week 5, during vaccination. With topical imiquimod, each dose of the vaccine consisted of 300 ug of mutant IDH1 20-mer peptide. Sequencing used immunoSEQ multiplex PCR; TCRdb keeps in-frame clones, though not all of them. The sample holds just under 80,000 clones, 90% to 95% seen once. The source material was PBMCs, sampled from a glioma patient whose treatment included an IDH1 peptide vaccine. This TCR derives from a woman in her fifties or sixties with glioma. The chain links TRBV28 to TRBJ1-5; D remains ambiguous. The CDR3 spells CASTKRRDQPQHF. CDR3 DNA sequence: TGTGCCAGCACCAAACGCCGAGATCAGCCCCAGCATTTT.